A single sample is the source of the 14 T cell receptor beta chains below, sequenced in a study of blood T cell repertoires in COVID-19 (dated by TCRdb to about 2020). The library came from the immunoSEQ multiplex PCR assay. Not all clones reach the TCRdb copy of this immuneACCESS table, which keeps in-frame sequences only. Checked studies attribute under half of the gap to unresolved V genes and leave the rest unexplained. This sample has 200,000 to 250,000 clones in its table, and 84% of those were observed once. In total, the top ten clones hold approximately 8% of the sample. What was sequenced was peripheral blood. The receptors here all came from a woman in her forties or fifties with active or convalescent COVID-19.

The rearrangement uses TRBV7-9 and TRBJ1-2; TRBD1 agrees at 8 bases. V shed 5 bases, J shed 3 bases, and the junction held 5 bases outside the gene matches. Germline assignment: CDR1 SEHNR and CDR2 FQNEAQ (reference sequence). The CDR3 is 14 amino acids. The CDR3 nucleotides read TGTGCCAGCAGCCGGACAGGGATAGACTATGGCTACACCTTC. Translated, it gives CASSRTGIDYGYTF.

The chain recombines TRBV6-6 with TRBJ2-2, with D possibly being TRBD2 (6 bases). The CDR3 is 13 amino acids. Germline V gives CDR1 MNHNY, CDR2 SVGAGI (reference sequence). Trimming shortened V by 5 bases and J by 3 bases, and 7 bases separated the two germline ends. The CDR3 DNA reads as TGTGCCAGCAGTCCGGGGGACACCGGGGAGCTGTTTTTT. Translating gives CASSPGDTGELFF.

The chain is built from TRBV4-1 and TRBJ1-4; D is perhaps TRBD1 (6 bases). Germline V lookup: CDR1 MGHRA, CDR2 YSYEKL. The CDR3 is 16 amino acids. The V end was cut by 0 bases, the J end by 8 bases, with 16 bases between. CDR3 bases: TGCGCCAGCAGCCAAGATCGGGGGGGGCCCCGGGAAAAACTGTTTTTT. Amino acid sequence: CASSQDRGGPREKLFF.

This clone was detected only once. This chain connects TRBV24-1 to TRBJ2-3; TRBD1 matches at 8 bases. Losses at the gene ends were 5 bases for V and 5 bases for J; bases not matched to a gene: 5. From germline, CDR1 is KGHDR and CDR2 SFDVKD. The CDR3 has 14 residues. Here the CDR3 reads CATSGTGGKDTQYF. The DNA of the CDR3 is TGTGCCACCAGTGGAACAGGGGGGAAAGATACGCAGTATTTT.

V usage is TRBV24-1 and J usage is TRBJ2-3, with a possible D match to TRBD2 (6 bases). Germline V lookup: CDR1 KGHDR, CDR2 SFDVKD. Trimming shortened V by 1 base and J by 6 bases, and 10 bases separated the two germline ends. The CDR3 loop spans 14 amino acids. This CDR3 reads CATSDFDGGDTQYF. CDR3 DNA sequence: TGTGCCACCAGTGATTTCGATGGGGGGGATACGCAGTATTTT.

This clone was recorded once. The chain couples TRBV4-2 to TRBJ1-1; TRBD1 matches at 9 bases. Losses at the gene ends were 1 base for V and 0 bases for J; bases not matched to a gene: 6. Germline CDR1 reads LGHNA; CDR2 reads YNFKEQ. This CDR3 contains 17 residues. CDR3 sequence: CASSQVGTGGLNTEAFF. DNA for the CDR3: TGTGCCAGCAGCCAAGTGGGTACAGGGGGCTTGAACACTGAAGCTTTCTTT.

The V call is TRBV28, the J call TRBJ1-1; possibly TRBD1 for D (6 bases). The germline V gene encodes CDR1 MDHEN and CDR2 SYDVKM. The CDR3 spans 14 residues. V lost 8 bases and J lost 1, with 14 bases in between. The CDR3 protein is CASGVQGRNTEAFF. The DNA for the CDR3 is TGTGCCAGCGGTGTCCAGGGGAGGAACACTGAAGCTTTCTTT.

The rearrangement uses TRBV9 and TRBJ1-1; no firm D call. This CDR3 spans 11 amino acids. The V gene's germline CDR1 is SGDLS and CDR2 YYNGEE. V dropped 2 bases and J dropped 7 bases, with 6 bases sitting between them. The CDR3 DNA sequence: TGTGCCAGCAGCGTCGGGAGTGAAGCTTTCTTT. Translation: CASSVGSEAFF.

The table lists this clone with a count of one. The gene calls are TRBV9 and TRBJ1-1; the D is unclear. CDR1 and CDR2 from the germline V gene are SGDLS and YYNGEE. V was shortened by 0 bases and J by 0 bases, with 6 bases between the two germline ends. The CDR3 covers 14 residues. DNA of the CDR3: TGTGCCAGCAGCGTAGGGCCCATGAACACTGAAGCTTTCTTT. Its translation: CASSVGPMNTEAFF.

CDR3 loop: CASSGQQETQYF. DNA for the CDR3: TGTGCCAGCAGCGGACAGCAAGAGACCCAGTACTTC. The chain couples TRBV2 to TRBJ2-5; D might be TRBD1 (6 bases). V was trimmed by 6 bases and J by 2 bases, leaving 7 bases between them. This CDR3 region has 12 residues. The V gene's germline CDR1 is SNHLY and CDR2 FYNNEI.

This clone appeared a few times. The CDR3 region has the DNA TGTGCCAGCAGTCAGGGAACTGGACAGGTCCAAGAGACCCAGTACTTC. Translated: CASSQGTGQVQETQYF. The chain couples TRBV3-1 (or the pseudogene TRBV3-2) to TRBJ2-5; 7 positions agree with TRBD1. The germline CDR1 and CDR2 sequences are LGHDT and YNNKEL (reference sequence). This CDR3 is 16 amino acids long. Trimming at V came to 6 bases and at J to 1 base, leaving 11 bases not matched to a gene.

This chain uses TRBV25-1 with TRBJ1-3; 8 positions match TRBD1. There are 14 residues in the CDR3. Looked up from germline, CDR1 is MGHDK and CDR2 is SYGVNS. Unmatched junction bases numbered 7, after V lost 8 bases and J lost 4 bases. The chain's CDR3 is CASRRQGSGNTIYF. Here the CDR3 DNA reads TGTGCCAGCCGACGACAGGGGTCGGGAAACACCATATATTTT.

The chain's CDR3 is CASRPGKDRDSNQPQHF. The CDR3 DNA is TGTGCCAGCAGACCGGGAAAGGACAGGGATAGCAATCAGCCCCAGCATTTT. The chain combines TRBV5-5 with TRBJ1-5; 8 nucleotides agree with TRBD1. The CDR3 length is 17 residues. Trimming at V came to 5 bases and at J to 0 bases, leaving 10 bases not matched to a gene. CDR1 is SGHKS and CDR2 is YYEKEE in the germline V gene (reference sequence).

This rearrangement joins TRBV7-9 to TRBJ1-4, with D uncertain. The germline gives CDR1 SEHNR, CDR2 FQNEAQ (reference sequence). CDR3 length: 15 amino acids. Deletions cut 5 bases from V and 2 bases from J, with 12 bases between. CDR3 sequence (DNA): TGTGCCAGCAGCCTCCCCTGGGAGACTAATGAAAAACTGTTTTTT. Translation: CASSLPWETNEKLFF. The full variable domain, with the rest looked up from reference TRBV7-9 and TRBJ1-4, is DTGVSQNPRHKITKRGQNVTFRCDPISEHNRLYWYRQTLGQGPEFLTYFQNEAQLEKSRLLSDRFSAERPKGSFSTLEIQRTEQGDSAMYLCASSLPWETNEKLFFGSGTQLSVL.